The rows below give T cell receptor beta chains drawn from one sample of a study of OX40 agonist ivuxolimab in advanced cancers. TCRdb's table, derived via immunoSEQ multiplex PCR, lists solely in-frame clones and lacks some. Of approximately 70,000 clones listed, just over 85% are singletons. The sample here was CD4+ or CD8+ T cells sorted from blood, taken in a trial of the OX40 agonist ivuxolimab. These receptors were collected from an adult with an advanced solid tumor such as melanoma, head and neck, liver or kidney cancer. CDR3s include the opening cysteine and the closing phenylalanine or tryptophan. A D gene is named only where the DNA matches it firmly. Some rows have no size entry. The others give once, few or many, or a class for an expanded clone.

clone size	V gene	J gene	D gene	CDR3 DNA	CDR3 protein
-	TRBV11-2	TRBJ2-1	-	TGTGCCAGCAGCTTTGCGGGCCACTACAATGAGCAGTTCTTC	CASSFAGHYNEQFF
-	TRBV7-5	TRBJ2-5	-	TGTGCTTGGGCTAGCGGGCTCTTCGGGCAGTACTTC	CAWASGLFGQYF
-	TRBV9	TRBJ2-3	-	TGTGCCAGCAGCTATCGGGACCCCACAGATACGCAGTATTTT	CASSYRDPTDTQYF
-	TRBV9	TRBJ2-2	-	TGTGCCAGCAGCGTAGTAGAGGCTTCCGGGGAGCTGTTTTTT	CASSVVEASGELFF
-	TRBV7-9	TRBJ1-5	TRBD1	TGTGCCAGCAGCTTGACAGGGATCGGCAATCAGCCCCAGCATTTT	CASSLTGIGNQPQHF
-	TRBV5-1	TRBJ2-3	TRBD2	TGCGCCAGCAGCTCTACTAGCGGCACAGATACGCAGTATTTT	CASSSTSGTDTQYF
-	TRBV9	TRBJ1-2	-	TGTGCCAGCAGCGTAGGGAGGCCCGATGGCTACACCTTC	CASSVGRPDGYTF
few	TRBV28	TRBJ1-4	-	TGTGCCAGCAGTTTTGACACAACTAATGAAAAACTGTTTTTT	CASSFDTTNEKLFF
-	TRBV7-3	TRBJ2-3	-	TGTGCCAGCAGTTCACAGGGTTTCACAGATACGCAGTATTTT	CASSSQGFTDTQYF
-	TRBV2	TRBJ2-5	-	TGTGCCAGCAATGGACGCGGCCCCCAAGAGACCCAGTACTTC	CASNGRGPQETQYF
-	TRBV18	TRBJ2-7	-	TGTGCCAGCTCACACAGGGCGCACTCCTACGAGCAGTACTTC	CASSHRAHSYEQYF
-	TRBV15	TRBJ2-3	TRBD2	TGTGCCACCAGCGCCGGACTAGCGGGGGGTCTTGATACGCAGTATTTT	CATSAGLAGGLDTQYF
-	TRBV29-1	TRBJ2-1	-	TGCAGCGAGGGGTCGACTAGTGACCATGAGCAGTTCTTC	CSEGSTSDHEQFF
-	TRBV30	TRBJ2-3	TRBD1	TGTGCCTGGAGTGTACAGGGGCCAGATACGCAGTATTTT	CAWSVQGPDTQYF
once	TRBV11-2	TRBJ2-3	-	TGTGCCAGCAGCTTCTCCACTAGCACAGATACGCAGTATTTT	CASSFSTSTDTQYF
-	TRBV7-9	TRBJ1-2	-	TGTGCCAGCACCAACAATCAGGTTGGTGGCTACACCTTC	CASTNNQVGGYTF
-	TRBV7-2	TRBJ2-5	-	TGTGCCAGCAGCTTGTACCTAGCGACTCTCCAAGAGACCCAGTACTTC	CASSLYLATLQETQYF
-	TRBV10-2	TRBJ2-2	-	TGCGCCAGCAGTGATTTTGAGAGATCCCCGGCGAACACCGGGGAGCTGTTTTTT	CASSDFERSPANTGELFF
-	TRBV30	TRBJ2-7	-	TGTGCCTGGAGTGTACTACGCGCGGGGGAGCAGTACTTC	CAWSVLRAGEQYF
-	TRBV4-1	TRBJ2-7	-	TGCGCCAGCAGCCTTCAGGGAACCGAGCAGTACTTC	CASSLQGTEQYF
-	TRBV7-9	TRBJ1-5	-	TGTGCCAGCAGCTTGGGGGCGGATAGCAATCAGCCCCAGCATTTT	CASSLGADSNQPQHF
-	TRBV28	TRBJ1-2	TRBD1	TGTGCCAGCAGTTCTAGGACAGGGGGCAGAGGAGTCTATGGCTACACCTTC	CASSSRTGGRGVYGYTF
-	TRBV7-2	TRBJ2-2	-	TGTGCCAGCAGCCCACAGGGTTACAGCGGGGAGCTGTTTTTT	CASSPQGYSGELFF
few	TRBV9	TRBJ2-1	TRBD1	TGTGCCAGCAGCCCTGCCGGGGACAGATACAATGAGCAGTTCTTC	CASSPAGDRYNEQFF
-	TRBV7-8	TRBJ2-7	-	TGTGCCAGCAGCTTAGCGTCACAGACATACGAGCAGTACTTC	CASSLASQTYEQYF
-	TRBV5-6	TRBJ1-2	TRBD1	TGTGCCAGCAGCGCTTTACAGGGGGGCTATGGCTACACCTTC	CASSALQGGYGYTF
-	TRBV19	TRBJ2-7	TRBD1	TGTGCCAGTAGCTTCCCCGGGACAGGGAGTGACGAGCAGTACTTC	CASSFPGTGSDEQYF
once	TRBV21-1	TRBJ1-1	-	TGTGCCAGCAGCAAAGATCACGGCTGGTGGACTGAAGCTTTCTTT	CASSKDHGWWTEAFF
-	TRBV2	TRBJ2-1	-	TGTGCCAGCAGTGAACTTCCTGCGGATGAGCAGTTCTTC	CASSELPADEQFF
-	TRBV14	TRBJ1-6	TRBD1	TGTGCCAGCTTAAAACCAAGGACAGGGGTCAATTCACCCCTCCACTTT	CASLKPRTGVNSPLHF
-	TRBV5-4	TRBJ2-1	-	TGTGCCAGCAGTTACCAATACAATGAGCAGTTCTTC	CASSYQYNEQFF
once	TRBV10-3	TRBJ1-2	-	TGTGCCATCAGAAAAGGGGCTGGTGGCTACACCTTC	CAIRKGAGGYTF
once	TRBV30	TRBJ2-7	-	TGTGCCTGGAGCCGGGGGTACGCCGAGCAGTACTTC	CAWSRGYAEQYF
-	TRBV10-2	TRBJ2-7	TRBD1	TGCGCCAGCAGGAGACAGGGGAACTACGAGCAGTACTTC	CASRRQGNYEQYF
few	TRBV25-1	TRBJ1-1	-	TGTGCCAGCAGTGAATACGGGGTTGTATCTCCTGAAGCTTTCTTT	CASSEYGVVSPEAFF
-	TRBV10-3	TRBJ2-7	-	TGTGCCATCAGTGAAAGAGACAGCTACGAGCAGTACTTC	CAISERDSYEQYF
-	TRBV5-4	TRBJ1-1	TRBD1	TGTGCCAGCAGCTGGGGGACAGGGGCCGATATGAACACTGAAGCTTTCTTT	CASSWGTGADMNTEAFF
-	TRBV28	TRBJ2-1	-	TGTGCCAGCAGTCCCCAATCCTTTACCTACAATGAGCAGTTCTTC	CASSPQSFTYNEQFF
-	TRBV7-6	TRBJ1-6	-	TGTGCCAGCAGCGCATCAGGGTCGGGTAATTCACCCCTCCACTTT	CASSASGSGNSPLHF
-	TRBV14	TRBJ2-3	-	TGTGCCAGCAGCCCGACCGGACTGAGAGATACGCAGTATTTT	CASSPTGLRDTQYF
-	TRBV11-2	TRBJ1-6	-	TGTGCCAGCAGCTTAGATTCCGGGGTTGGGCCCTTTCATTCACCCCTCCACTTT	CASSLDSGVGPFHSPLHF
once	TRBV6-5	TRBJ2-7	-	TGTGCCAGCAGTGACCAATACGAGCAGTACTTC	CASSDQYEQYF